The 9 T cell receptor beta chains reported below all come from one sample, sequenced in a study of blood T cell repertoires in COVID-19 (dated by TCRdb to 2018 to 2021). Library preparation was by the immunoSEQ multiplex PCR assay. This immuneACCESS table, as held by TCRdb, lists in-frame sequences with V and J called but not all clones. Of the missing ones, under half trace to an unresolved V gene in checked studies; the others have no known cause. The sample table lists tens of thousands of clones, approximately 90% of them with a count of one. Around 2.3% of the sample lies in the top ten. Source material: peripheral blood. The receptors shown here come from a human donor with active COVID-19. The donor label of this sample is uncertain.

The chain uses TRBV28 and TRBJ1-2, with D maybe TRBD1 (5 bases). Trimming took off 6 bases at V and 8 bases at J, with 22 bases between the two ends. The CDR3 has 15 amino acids. Germline CDR1 is MDHEN and CDR2 is SYDVKM. The CDR3 sequence is CASSPQVGLGLGYTF. CDR3 nucleotide sequence: TGTGCCAGCAGCCCACAGGTGGGCCTTGGATTAGGCTACACCTTC.

Here the CDR3 DNA reads TGCGCCAGCAGTAAAGGGGGGGCAGAACATAAGACCCAGTACTTC. Translating gives CASSKGGAEHKTQYF. The rearrangement links TRBV10-1 to TRBJ2-5; TRBD2 might be the D (7 bases). V was shortened by 5 bases and J by 6 bases, with 19 bases between the two germline ends. The CDR3 covers 15 residues. Germline loops: CDR1 WNHNN, CDR2 SYGVQD (reference sequence).

The rearrangement uses TRBV19 and TRBJ1-2, with 7 positions matching TRBD1. The CDR3 loop spans 17 amino acids. CDR1 and CDR2 from the germline V gene are LNHDA and SQIVND (reference sequence). V lost 7 bases, J lost 0 bases, and 14 bases stayed unmatched. The CDR3 coding sequence is TGTGCCAGTAATGCCCTCGGGACAGATAAAGCTAACTATGGCTACACCTTC. It encodes CASNALGTDKANYGYTF.

The rearrangement links TRBV4-3 to TRBJ2-1, with 14 nucleotides matching TRBD2. The CDR3 loop spans 15 amino acids. Germline CDR1 and CDR2: LGHNA and YSLEER. V lost 4 bases to trimming and J lost 5 bases; unmatched junction nucleotides: 1. CDR3 nucleotide sequence: TGCGCCAGCAGCCTGACTAGCGGGGGGGACAATGAGCAGTTCTTC. It is translated as CASSLTSGGDNEQFF.

The chain has TRBV18 and TRBJ1-4; 9 nucleotides match TRBD1. This CDR3 region has 16 residues. CDR1 is KGHSH and CDR2 is LQKENI in the germline V gene. The V gene end was trimmed by 0 bases and the J gene end by 2 bases; junction bases not matched to a gene: 1. CDR3 in DNA: TGTGCCAGCTCACCACCGGGACAGGGTACTAATGAAAAACTGTTTTTT. It encodes CASSPPGQGTNEKLFF.

The sample holds one count of this clone. The V and J genes are TRBV11-3 and TRBJ2-7, with D possibly matching TRBD2 (7 bases). The CDR3 loop spans 13 amino acids. The V end was cut by 5 bases, the J end by 4 bases, with 12 bases between. Germline loops: CDR1 SGHNT, CDR2 YENEEA. The CDR3 DNA reads TGTGCCAGCAGCCAGGGGAGGGGGTACGAGCAGTACTTC. Translating gives CASSQGRGYEQYF.

The V gene is TRBV6-4, the J gene TRBJ2-2; tentatively, D is TRBD2 (6 bases). Trimming removed 6 bases at V and 3 bases at J, with 14 bases between. The CDR3 contains 15 residues. Germline-derived CDR1 and CDR2 are MRHNA and SNTAGT. CDR3 bases: TGTGCCAGCAGATCTAGTTCGGGGGACACCGGGGAGCTGTTTTTT. Translating it yields CASRSSSGDTGELFF.

In this sample, this clone turned up once. The chain uses TRBV28 and TRBJ1-6; TRBD1 matches 8 bases. Germline V lookup: CDR1 MDHEN, CDR2 SYDVKM. Trimming at V came to 5 bases and at J to 9 bases, leaving 12 bases not matched to a gene. There are 16 residues in the CDR3. CDR3 protein: CASSPHRQGLGSPLHF. The CDR3 nucleotides read TGTGCCAGCAGTCCTCATAGACAGGGGTTAGGTTCACCCCTCCACTTT.

This chain joins TRBV19 and TRBJ2-1; 15 bases are shared with TRBD2. CDR3 length equals 17 residues. Germline V gene data show CDR1 as LNHDA and CDR2 as SQIVND (reference sequence). The J segment lost 4 bases and the V segment lost 6 bases, leaving 7 bases of the junction unmatched. CDR3 residues: CASRPGLAGGLYNEQFF. Here the CDR3 DNA reads TGTGCCAGTAGGCCGGGACTAGCGGGGGGACTATACAATGAGCAGTTCTTC.